This note documents a single T cell receptor (beta chain) sequence. This CDR3 comprises 14 residues. Per germline, CDR1 SGHVS and CDR2 FQNEAQ. The germline V and J ends were trimmed by 2 bases and 0 bases, with 8 bases remaining between them. This entry is derived from a study of T cell changes during pregnancy in multiple sclerosis. The method was immunoSEQ multiplex PCR; TCRdb's version includes in-frame clones alone and lacks a portion of them. The sample shows tens of thousands of clones, 85% to 95% of them seen only once. This clonotype was sampled from a female donor with multiple sclerosis, enrolled in a pregnancy study. The gene calls are TRBV7-8 and TRBJ2-7; no firm D call. The sample was CD4+ T cells from peripheral blood mononuclear cells, taken in the third trimester of pregnancy. Written as DNA, the CDR3 is TGTGCCAGCAGCTTACGAGCGATCTCCTACGAGCAGTACTTC. As protein: CASSLRAISYEQYF.